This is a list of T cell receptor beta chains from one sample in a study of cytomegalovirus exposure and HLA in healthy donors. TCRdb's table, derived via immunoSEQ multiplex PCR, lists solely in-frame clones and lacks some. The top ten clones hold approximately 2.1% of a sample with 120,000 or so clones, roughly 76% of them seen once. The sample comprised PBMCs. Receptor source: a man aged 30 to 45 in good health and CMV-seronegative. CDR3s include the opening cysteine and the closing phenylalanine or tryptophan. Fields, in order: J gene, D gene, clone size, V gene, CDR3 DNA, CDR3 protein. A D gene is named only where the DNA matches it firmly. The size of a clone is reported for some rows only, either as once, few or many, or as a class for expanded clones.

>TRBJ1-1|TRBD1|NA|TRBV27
TGTGCCAGCAGTTTATCGCCAGGGGGCAGCACTGAAGCTTTCTTT
CASSLSPGGSTEAFF
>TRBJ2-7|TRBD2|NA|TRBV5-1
TGCGCCAGCAGCTCCCTCCCGGGGGGGGCAAGCTCCTACGAGCAGTACTTC
CASSSLPGGASSYEQYF
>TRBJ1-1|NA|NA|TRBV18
TGTGCCAGCTCTCCACCGGGGAGGATGAACACTGAAGCTTTCTTT
CASSPPGRMNTEAFF
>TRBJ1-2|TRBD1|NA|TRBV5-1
TGCGCCAGCAGCCCCCGGCGGGCAGGGGGTTCCTATGGCTACACCTTC
CASSPRRAGGSYGYTF
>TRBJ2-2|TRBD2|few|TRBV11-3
TGTGCCAGCAGCTCATCCCGCGGGGGTTGGACCGGGGAGCTGTTTTTT
CASSSSRGGWTGELFF
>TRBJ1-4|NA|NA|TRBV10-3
TGTGCCATCAGTGAGTCTCTCAGGTCCGAAAAACTGTTTTTT
CAISESLRSEKLFF
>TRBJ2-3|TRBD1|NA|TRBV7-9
TGTGCCAGCAGCTTACCGACAGGGGGCGTAGATACGCAGTATTTT
CASSLPTGGVDTQYF
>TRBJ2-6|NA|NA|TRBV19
TGTGCCAGTACCCTCGACAGCTCCGGGGCCAACGTCCTGACTTTC
CASTLDSSGANVLTF
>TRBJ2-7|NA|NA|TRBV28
TGTGCCAGCAGTTTGGAACGGGTCCATAGGCGGTACTTC
CASSLERVHRRYF
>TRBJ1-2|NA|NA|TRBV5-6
TGTGCCAGCAGCTTGGAGATTGGGGCGGCTCCCTATGGCTACACCTTC
CASSLEIGAAPYGYTF
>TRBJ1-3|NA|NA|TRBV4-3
TGCGCCAGCAGCCGGGCGGGAGACTCTGGAAACACCATATATTTT
CASSRAGDSGNTIYF
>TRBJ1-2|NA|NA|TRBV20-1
TGCAGTGCTAGCCCAGGTGGCTACACCTTC
CSASPGGYTF
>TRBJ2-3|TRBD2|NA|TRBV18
TGTGCCAGCTCACGTGACACATCTAGCGGGGGAACAGATACGCAGTATTTT
CASSRDTSSGGTDTQYF
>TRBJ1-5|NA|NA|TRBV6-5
TGTGCCAGCACCCGGGAGGGAAGCAATCAGCCCCAGCATTTT
CASTREGSNQPQHF
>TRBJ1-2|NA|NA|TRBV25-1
TGTGCCAGCAGTGAAGTACAACAGGGAGGCTACACCTTC
CASSEVQQGGYTF
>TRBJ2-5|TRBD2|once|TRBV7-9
TGTGCCAGCAGCTTTACTAGCGGCAGCGAGACCCAGTACTTC
CASSFTSGSETQYF
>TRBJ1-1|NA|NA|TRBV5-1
TGCGCCAGCAGCCCCCGACAGAACGCCTTGAACACTGAAGCTTTCTTT
CASSPRQNALNTEAFF
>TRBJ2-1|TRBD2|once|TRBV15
TGTGCCACCAGCAGAGACCTAGCGGGGCACAATGAGCAGTTCTTC
CATSRDLAGHNEQFF
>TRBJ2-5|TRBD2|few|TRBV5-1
TGCGCCAGCACCCAGACTAGCGGGGGGACGGAGACCCAGTACTTC
CASTQTSGGTETQYF
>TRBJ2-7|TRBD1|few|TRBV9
TGTGCCAGCAGCGCGAGGGACAGGGTTGGCGAGCAGTACTTC
CASSARDRVGEQYF
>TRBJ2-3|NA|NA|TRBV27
TGTGCCAGCAGACCCCGAGACGGAGATAGCACAGATACGCAGTATTTT
CASRPRDGDSTDTQYF
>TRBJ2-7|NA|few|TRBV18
TGTGCCAGCTCACCGGGACTCGCTAGCTCCTACGAGCAGTACTTC
CASSPGLASSYEQYF
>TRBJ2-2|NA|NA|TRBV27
TGTGCCAGCAGTTCGTTCGCCGGGACTTTGGGGCCCGGGGAGCTGTTTTTT
CASSSFAGTLGPGELFF
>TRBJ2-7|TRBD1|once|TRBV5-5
TGTGCCAGCAGCCCCCCCCAAGGACAGGTCTTAATAGGGTCCTACGAGCAGTACTTC
CASSPPQGQVLIGSYEQYF
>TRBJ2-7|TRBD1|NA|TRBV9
TGTGCCAGCAGCGTTGGTGGACAGGGATACGAGCAGTACTTC
CASSVGGQGYEQYF
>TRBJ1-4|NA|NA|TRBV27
TGTGCCAGCAGTTTAAGGGGCAGGGGTGATGAAAAACTGTTTTTT
CASSLRGRGDEKLFF
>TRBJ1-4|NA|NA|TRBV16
TGTGCCAGCAGCCAATCCTCCGGGGTGAGCGAAAAACTGTTTTTT
CASSQSSGVSEKLFF
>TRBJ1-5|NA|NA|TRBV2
TGTGCCAGCGCAGTCTCGGGGAGGCCCCAGCATTTT
CASAVSGRPQHF
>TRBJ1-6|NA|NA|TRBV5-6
TGTGCCAGCAGCTTGGGGGGGGGCCTGAATTCACCCCTCCACTTT
CASSLGGGLNSPLHF
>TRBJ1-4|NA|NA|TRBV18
TGTGCCAGCCGCACAGGGCTTAATGAAAAACTGTTTTTT
CASRTGLNEKLFF
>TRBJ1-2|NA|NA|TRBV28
TGTGCCAGCAGTTTATTGAATGCCAACCTGAGGGGCTACACCTTC
CASSLLNANLRGYTF
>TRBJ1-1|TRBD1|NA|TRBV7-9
TGTGCCAGCAGCTTAGTGCCAGGGGGGATGAACACTGAAGCTTTCTTT
CASSLVPGGMNTEAFF
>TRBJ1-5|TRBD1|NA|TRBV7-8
TGTGCCAGCAGCACCTTAGGGACAGATTATCAGCCCCAGCATTTT
CASSTLGTDYQPQHF
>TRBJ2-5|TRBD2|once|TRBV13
TGTGCCAGCAGCCCAACTAGCGGGGGCATCCAAGAGACCCAGTACTTC
CASSPTSGGIQETQYF